Listed here is a single T cell receptor beta chain. As for treatment: 19 received Ad26.COV2.S at low or high dose, single or two shots; roughly 5 received placebo; per-sample allocation not given. Day 63 after the first vaccine or placebo injection was the time point for sampling. An Ad26 vector carrying the Wuhan-strain SARS-CoV-2 spike served as the vaccine. The data were produced by immunoSEQ multiplex PCR, yet TCRdb's version contains in-frame clones alone and is incomplete. This table holds fewer than 500,000 clones, 80% to 90% found once. This specimen belongs to a study of Ad26.COV2.S vaccination and SARS-CoV-2 variants. For the study at large: The Ad26.COV2.S arm of the COV1001 trial was where the donor was placed. The study gave Ad26.COV2.S intramuscularly, once or twice 56 days apart.

The germline V and J ends were trimmed by 6 bases and 7 bases, with 17 bases remaining between them. This CDR3 is built from 15 residues. Germline CDR1 and CDR2: SGHRS and YFSETQ. The source was peripheral blood, collected in a trial of Ad26.COV2.S vaccine versus placebo. V usage is TRBV5-1 and J usage is TRBJ1-6; D perhaps matches TRBD1 (6 bases). This clonotype was obtained from a person between 18 and 59 years old who received the Ad26.COV2.S COVID-19 vaccine or a placebo. CDR3 protein: CASTSLGQPNSPLHF. The CDR3, as DNA: TGCGCCAGCACCAGCTTAGGACAGCCAAATTCACCCCTCCACTTT.